Described below is a single T cell receptor beta chain sequence and its context. Mismatch with germline at one junction end may stem from a read error. The source of the sample is a study of T cell responses to AZD1222 COVID-19 vaccine. TCRdb's copy holds only in-frame clones and misses some; the assay was immunoSEQ multiplex PCR. The sample carries 120,000 or so clones, 87% recorded once. CDR1 and CDR2 from the germline V gene are ENHRY and SYGVKD. The CDR3 extends over 14 amino acids. This TCR was sampled from an adult in good health. This sequence joins TRBV10-3 and TRBJ1-6; tentatively, D is TRBD1 (5 bases). Here the sequenced sample was peripheral blood, taken on day 0 of AZD1222 vaccination. CDR3 sequence: CAIRERDENSPLHF. CDR3 sequence (DNA): TGTGCCATCCGTGAGAGGGACGAAAATTCACCCCTCCACTTT.